The following is a TCR beta chain sequence with its context. Its antigen is not identified. The source of the sample is a study of T cell responses to AZD1222 COVID-19 vaccine. Regarding the study as a whole: Sampling that yielded the repertoires occurred only after the peak T cell response.

Losses at the gene ends were 10 bases for V and 2 bases for J; bases not matched to a gene: 4. The CDR3 sequence is 12 residues long. Germline values: CDR1 SEHNR, CDR2 FQNEAQ (reference sequence). Assay: immunoSEQ multiplex PCR; the TCRdb copy retains only in-frame clones and omits some. The sample carries more than 110,000 clones, nearly 95% recorded once. V usage is TRBV7-9 and J usage is TRBJ1-1; TRBD1 agrees at 7 bases. This receptor was identified in an adult in good health. The source was peripheral blood, collected on day 0 of AZD1222 vaccination. The CDR3 spells CAMGTENTEAFF. CDR3 in DNA: TGTGCCATGGGGACAGAAAACACTGAAGCTTTCTTT.